The rows below give T cell receptor beta chains drawn from one sample of a study of long-term antiretroviral therapy in people with HIV. TCRdb keeps only in-frame clones here, not all; method: immunoSEQ multiplex PCR. The sample yields about 25,000 clones, just over 85% seen once. The sample was unsorted PBMCs, taken 1.2 years after starting antiretroviral therapy. Receptors were obtained from a middle-aged man with HIV. CDR3s include the opening cysteine and the closing phenylalanine or tryptophan. The D gene is left open where the match is weak. Some rows have no size entry. The others give once, few or many, or a class for an expanded clone.

J gene: TRBJ1-1
V gene: TRBV27
D gene: -
clone size: -
CDR3 protein: CASKRLPGAEAFF
CDR3 DNA: TGTGCCAGCAAAAGGTTACCCGGGGCTGAAGCTTTCTTT

J gene: TRBJ1-2
V gene: TRBV28
D gene: -
clone size: -
CDR3 protein: CASSSHIRSANQGYTF
CDR3 DNA: TGTGCCAGCAGCTCCCACATCCGATCCGCTAACCAGGGCTACACCTTC

J gene: TRBJ2-1
V gene: TRBV7-3
D gene: -
clone size: once
CDR3 protein: CASSSSVLPYNEQFF
CDR3 DNA: TGTGCCAGCAGCTCTAGCGTGCTTCCCTACAATGAGCAGTTCTTC

J gene: TRBJ2-2
V gene: TRBV5-4
D gene: -
clone size: -
CDR3 protein: CASSFWGLANTGELFF
CDR3 DNA: TGTGCCAGCAGCTTTTGGGGGCTCGCGAACACCGGGGAGCTGTTTTTT

J gene: TRBJ1-1
V gene: TRBV7-8
D gene: -
clone size: -
CDR3 protein: CASSLEYAEAFF
CDR3 DNA: TGTGCCAGCAGCTTAGAGTACGCTGAAGCTTTCTTT

J gene: TRBJ2-5
V gene: TRBV30
D gene: -
clone size: -
CDR3 protein: CAWSVGRGETQYF
CDR3 DNA: TGTGCCTGGAGTGTAGGCAGGGGAGAGACCCAGTACTTC

J gene: TRBJ2-3
V gene: TRBV7-9
D gene: TRBD2
clone size: -
CDR3 protein: CASSFAAGGGTDTQYF
CDR3 DNA: TGTGCCAGCAGCTTCGCAGCGGGGGGGGGCACAGATACGCAGTATTTT

J gene: TRBJ2-7
V gene: TRBV6-1
D gene: -
clone size: -
CDR3 protein: CASSEGWVEQYF
CDR3 DNA: TGTGCCAGCAGTGAAGGTTGGGTCGAGCAGTACTTC

J gene: TRBJ2-5
V gene: TRBV19
D gene: TRBD1
clone size: -
CDR3 protein: CASSPLQGTPTRETQYF
CDR3 DNA: TGTGCCAGTAGTCCCCTACAGGGGACCCCAACGCGGGAGACCCAGTACTTC

J gene: TRBJ2-5
V gene: TRBV7-2
D gene: -
clone size: -
CDR3 protein: CASRLRMDSQETQYF
CDR3 DNA: TGTGCCAGCAGGCTACGAATGGACAGCCAAGAGACCCAGTACTTC

J gene: TRBJ1-5
V gene: TRBV27
D gene: -
clone size: -
CDR3 protein: CASSPPQGPQHF
CDR3 DNA: TGTGCCAGCAGTCCTCCCCAGGGCCCCCAGCATTTT

J gene: TRBJ1-3
V gene: TRBV7-9
D gene: -
clone size: -
CDR3 protein: CASSPPPGSGNTIYF
CDR3 DNA: TGTGCCAGCAGCCCTCCCCCCGGCTCTGGAAACACCATATATTTT

J gene: TRBJ2-7
V gene: TRBV2
D gene: TRBD1
clone size: -
CDR3 protein: CASTDRATSYEQYF
CDR3 DNA: TGTGCCAGCACTGACAGGGCTACCTCCTACGAGCAGTACTTC

J gene: TRBJ2-3
V gene: TRBV7-3
D gene: TRBD2
clone size: -
CDR3 protein: CASSLRRGGNDTQYF
CDR3 DNA: TGTGCCAGCAGCTTAAGGCGGGGGGGCAATGATACGCAGTATTTT

J gene: TRBJ2-4
V gene: TRBV5-5
D gene: -
clone size: -
CDR3 protein: CASSSFMDGLGIQYF
CDR3 DNA: TGTGCCAGCAGCTCCTTCATGGATGGGCTCGGCATTCAGTACTTC

J gene: TRBJ1-4
V gene: TRBV5-1
D gene: TRBD1
clone size: -
CDR3 protein: CASSLSAVQGANHEKLFF
CDR3 DNA: TGCGCCAGCAGCTTATCAGCTGTACAGGGGGCAAATCATGAAAAACTGTTTTTT